The clone carrying this T cell receptor beta chain showed up just a few times. Its antigen is not known. This entry comes from a study of T cell responses to AZD1222 COVID-19 vaccine. Broader study findings: Spike-specific TCR breadth and depth rose after two AZD1222 doses. Samples come after the peak T cell response, not at day 14.

V lost 1 base and J lost 8, with 7 bases in between. CDR3 length: 12 residues. Germline CDR1 is SGHRS and CDR2 is YFSETQ. Using immunoSEQ multiplex PCR, the repertoire was profiled, and TCRdb retains in-frame clones only, with some absent. The sample gives fewer than 130,000 clones, roughly nine tenths of which show up once; around 1.2% is in the top ten. Sequenced here: peripheral blood, sampled on day 0 of AZD1222 vaccination. The origin of this receptor is an adult in good health. The J gene is TRBJ2-1, the V gene TRBV5-1; D may be TRBD2 (5 bases). Here the CDR3 reads CASSLISDEQFF. CDR3 nucleotide sequence: TGCGCCAGCAGCTTGATTAGCGATGAGCAGTTCTTC.